Shown below are 14 T cell receptor beta chains from a single sample sequenced in a study of blood T cells in healthy people across ages. It was with a sample-barcoded 5' primer and a J-beta primer mix that a second PCR of about 6 to 12 cycles was run. TCRdb fed the 5' RACE reads into MiXCR, producing one record per CDR3 protein. The sample shows approximately 1,000,000 distinct CDR3 sequences, 30% to 40% of them seen only once. The specimen sequenced was blood. The source is a man younger than 30 in good health.

This clonotype was seen only once. The gene calls are TRBV20-1 and TRBJ1-6; TRBD1 aligns across 11 bases. The CDR3 is 18 amino acids. Unmatched junction bases numbered 14, after V lost 0 bases and J lost 10 bases. Per germline, CDR1 DFQATT and CDR2 SNEGSKA (reference sequence). CDR3 sequence: CSARDRTGGVVLASPLHF. The CDR3 DNA is TGCAGTGCTAGAGACCGGACAGGGGGCGTCGTTCTCGCATCACCCCTCCACTTT.

The rearrangement joins TRBV6-2 or TRBV6-3 to TRBJ2-7; 7 bases map to TRBD1. V lost 5 bases, J lost 7 bases, and 14 bases stayed unmatched. Germline V gives CDR1 MNHEY, CDR2 SVGEGT. The CDR3 extends over 15 amino acids. The DNA for the CDR3 is TGTGCCAGCAGTCCCGGGACAGTGGTCCCAGAAGAGCAGTACTTC. Translating it yields CASSPGTVVPEEQYF.

The rearrangement joins TRBV27 to TRBJ1-1, with a tentative D call TRBD1 (5 bases). Germline CDR1 is MNHEY and CDR2 is SMNVEV (reference sequence). The V gene lost 5 bases and the J gene lost 1 base, with 14 bases spanning the gap. CDR3 size: 15 residues. The CDR3 loop reads CASSLRDGKNTEAFF. DNA for the CDR3: TGTGCCAGCAGTCTACGGGACGGGAAGAACACTGAAGCTTTCTTT.

The chain uses TRBV27 and TRBJ1-1; 7 nucleotides line up with TRBD1. Per germline, CDR1 MNHEY and CDR2 SMNVEV (reference sequence). Trimming took 0 bases from V and 8 from J; bases not matched to a gene: 3. CDR3 length: 13 residues. CDR3 nucleotide sequence: TGTGCCAGCAGTTTATCGTTACAGGGGGAAGCTTTCTTT. This sequence encodes CASSLSLQGEAFF.

This clonotype has more than one count but fewer than ten. The chain joins TRBV20-1 to TRBJ1-2; D perhaps matches TRBD1 (5 bases). The germline CDR1 and CDR2 sequences are DFQATT and SNEGSKA (reference sequence). V was cut by 1 base and J by 10 bases, with 16 bases left in between. The CDR3 consists of 13 residues. CDR3 residues: CSARGRDGPHYTF. The CDR3 DNA reads TGCAGTGCTAGAGGCAGGGACGGTCCTCACTACACCTTC.

This clonotype was seen only a few times. V gene TRBV12-3 or TRBV12-4 combines with J gene TRBJ1-1; D not resolved. V was cut by 3 bases and J by 0 bases, with 11 bases left in between. CDR3 length equals 15 residues. In DNA, the CDR3 is TGTGCCAGCAGTTTCTCTCGGCGGTTGAACACTGAAGCTTTCTTT. As protein: CASSFSRRLNTEAFF.

This clonotype has just one count. The CDR3 region has the DNA TGTGCCAGCAGCCAAGATCACGGGACCCCCGAGACCCAGTACTTC. This codes for CASSQDHGTPETQYF. This chain joins TRBV4-2 and TRBJ2-5; D is tentatively TRBD1 or TRBD2 (5 bases each). The germline CDR1 and CDR2 sequences are LGHNA and YNFKEQ. CDR3 length: 15 residues. V lost 0 bases and J 5 bases, leaving 13 bases between the germline ends.

The chain links TRBV7-8 to TRBJ2-6, with D possibly matching TRBD2 (7 bases). CDR3 length: 18 residues. CDR1 SGHVS and CDR2 FQNEAQ come from the germline V gene. V was cut by 1 base and J by 0 bases, with 13 bases left in between. CDR3 residues: CASSLGGGHHSGANVLTF. The CDR3 nucleotides are TGTGCCAGCAGCTTAGGGGGGGGACATCACTCTGGGGCCAACGTCCTGACTTTC.

The gene calls are TRBV30 and TRBJ1-2; D unresolved. V was cut by 1 base and J by 2 bases, with 11 bases left in between. The CDR3 loop spans 14 amino acids. Germline CDR1 GTSNPN, CDR2 SVGIG (reference sequence). The CDR3 reads CAWSGGERNYGYTF. The CDR3 DNA sequence: TGTGCCTGGAGTGGTGGGGAGAGAAACTATGGCTACACCTTC.

The chain recombines TRBV7-9 with TRBJ2-2; unclear D gene. The V end was cut by 5 bases, the J end by 0 bases, with 7 bases between. CDR3 length: 14 residues. Germline CDR1 and CDR2: SEHNR and FQNEAQ (reference sequence). The CDR3 region has the DNA TGTGCCAGCAGCCCTCCTACGAACACCGGGGAGCTGTTTTTT. Translation: CASSPPTNTGELFF.

V is TRBV3-1 and J is TRBJ1-2; a possible D gene is TRBD1 (5 bases). The CDR3 contains 15 residues. The germline V and J ends were trimmed by 0 bases and 7 bases, with 15 bases remaining between them. Germline V lookup: CDR1 LGHDT, CDR2 YNNKEL (reference sequence). The CDR3 DNA is TGTGCCAGCAGCCAAGAAGGGGCCACGATCTCTGGCTACACCTTC. Translation: CASSQEGATISGYTF.

The rearrangement joins TRBV5-1 to TRBJ2-3; no firm D call. Germline V gene lookup returns CDR1 SGHRS and CDR2 YFSETQ. The germline V and J ends were trimmed by 9 bases and 4 bases, with 15 bases remaining between them. The CDR3 has 13 amino acids. The CDR3 sequence is CATKDGYADTQYF. The CDR3, as DNA: TGCGCCACCAAGGACGGTTACGCAGATACGCAGTATTTT. Drawing the rest from reference TRBV5-1 and TRBJ2-3, the complete variable domain is KAGVTQTPRYLIKTRGQQVTLSCSPISGHRSVSWYQQTPGQGLQFLFEYFSETQRNKGNFPGRFSGRQFSNSRSEMNVSTLELGDSALYLCATKDGYADTQYFGPGTRLTVL.

V is TRBV6-1 and J is TRBJ1-1; D is possibly TRBD1 (6 bases). The CDR3 extends over 14 amino acids. Germline assignment: CDR1 MNHNS and CDR2 SASEGT. V gave up 3 bases and J gave up 4 bases, with 12 bases separating them. CDR3 sequence: CASSDLTQGTEAFF. The DNA of the CDR3 is TGTGCCAGCAGTGACCTGACACAGGGCACTGAAGCTTTCTTT.

The gene calls are TRBV7-9 and TRBJ1-2; no clear D. The V and J ends lost 1 base and 0 bases respectively, with 9 bases between them. The length of the CDR3 is 15 residues. The germline V gene has CDR1 SEHNR and CDR2 FQNEAQ (reference sequence). The CDR3, as DNA: TGTGCCAGCAGCTTAGGTCGGACGGCTAACTATGGCTACACCTTC. The encoded protein is CASSLGRTANYGYTF.